The 24 T cell receptor beta chains presented below share a single source sample, sequenced in a study of shared clonotypes between healthy human individuals. CD45RO negativity and positive selection for CCR7 defined naive CD8 cells, a population that excluded terminally differentiated effector memory CD45RA+ cells. Assay: immunoSEQ multiplex PCR; the TCRdb copy retains only in-frame clones and omits some. Altogether hundreds of thousands of clones are present, around 95% being singletons, with the ten largest covering 0.095% to 0.14%. Specimen: naive CD8+ T cells sorted from blood. The receptors originated from a woman in her twenties or thirties in good health.

The chain couples TRBV5-6 to TRBJ2-7; TRBD2 matches 11 bases. V shed 2 bases and J 3 bases; nucleotides not matched to a gene: 4. Germline values: CDR1 SGHDT, CDR2 YYEEEE. The CDR3 runs to 15 residues. CDR3 DNA sequence: TGTGCCAGCAGCTTTGGGACTAGCGGTCACTACGAGCAGTACTTC. Its protein is CASSFGTSGHYEQYF. The full variable domain, with the rest looked up from reference TRBV5-6 and TRBJ2-7, is DAGVTQSPTHLIKTRGQQVTLRCSPKSGHDTVSWYQQALGQGPQFIFQYYEEEERQRGNFPDRFSGHQFPNYSSELNVNALLLGDSALYLCASSFGTSGHYEQYFGPGTRLTVT.

The chain employs TRBV19 and TRBJ1-5; TRBD1 matches 9 bases. J was trimmed by 9 bases and V by 2 bases; bases with no gene match: 14. Per germline, CDR1 LNHDA and CDR2 SQIVND (reference sequence). The CDR3 extends over 17 amino acids. CDR3 bases: TGTGCCAGTAGTATACAAATAGGCGGACAGGGGAATGCGCCCCAGCATTTT. This encodes CASSIQIGGQGNAPQHF.

The CDR3 here is CASSLRGDEKLFF. DNA of the CDR3: TGTGCCAGCAGTTTACGAGGGGATGAAAAACTGTTTTTT. The chain employs TRBV28 and TRBJ1-4; possible D gene TRBD1, 5 bases. Trimming cost V 2 bases and J 6 bases, with 7 bases left between them. The CDR3 covers 13 residues. CDR1 is MDHEN, CDR2 SYDVKM, per germline. The full variable domain, completed using reference TRBV28 and TRBJ1-4, is DVKVTQSSRYLVKRTGEKVFLECVQDMDHENMFWYRQDPGLGLRLIYFSYDVKMKEKGDIPEGYSVSREKKERFSLILESASTNQTSMYLCASSLRGDEKLFFGSGTQLSVL.

The rearrangement joins TRBV7-8 to TRBJ1-1; TRBD1 agrees at 9 bases. Germline V lookup: CDR1 SGHVS, CDR2 FQNEAQ. The CDR3 sequence is 14 residues long. The trim removed 5 bases at V and 6 bases at J, leaving 7 bases unmatched. As DNA, the CDR3 is TGTGCCAGCAGCCCAAGGGACAGGGAAGCTGAAGCTTTCTTT. Translation: CASSPRDREAEAFF.

The CDR3: CASSDQGTGNTIYF. The CDR3 nucleotides read TGTGCCAGCAGTGATCAGGGGACTGGAAACACCATATATTTT. The chain has TRBV2 and TRBJ1-3, with a possible D match to TRBD1 (6 bases). Trimming shortened V by 3 bases and J by 2 bases, and 8 bases separated the two germline ends. The CDR3 length is 14 residues. Per the germline V gene, CDR1 is SNHLY and CDR2 is FYNNEI.

Only one count was recorded for this clone. This rearrangement joins TRBV9 to TRBJ2-3, with D perhaps matching TRBD2 (6 bases). V was shortened by 2 bases and J by 5 bases, with 21 bases between the two germline ends. Germline V CDR1 and CDR2: SGDLS, YYNGEE. The CDR3 has 17 residues. CDR3 sequence (DNA): TGTGCCAGCAGCGTGAGGGCGTCGGGAGATGCTGGAGATACGCAGTATTTT. This translates into CASSVRASGDAGDTQYF.

V and J are TRBV2 and TRBJ2-7; D may correspond to TRBD1 or TRBD2 (6 bases each). Trimming cost V 2 bases and J 1 base, with 15 bases left between them. This CDR3 is built from 16 residues. In germline, CDR1 is SNHLY, CDR2 FYNNEI. The CDR3 DNA sequence: TGTGCCAGCAGTGAAAGTGGGGGGCGACTATCCTACGAGCAGTACTTC. Translation gives CASSESGGRLSYEQYF.

The chain couples TRBV28 to TRBJ1-2, with 8 bases fitting TRBD1. The germline V gene has CDR1 MDHEN and CDR2 SYDVKM. This CDR3 has 11 amino acids. Trimming took 10 bases from V and 4 from J; bases not matched to a gene: 2. DNA for the CDR3: TGTGCCATTACAGGGGGCTATGGCTACACCTTC. It is translated as CAITGGYGYTF.

This clone has a single count. The sample has other DNA sequences that encode this CDR3 too. J is TRBJ2-7 and V is TRBV27; D is possibly TRBD1 or TRBD2 (5 bases each). Germline-derived CDR1 and CDR2 are MNHEY and SMNVEV (reference sequence). This CDR3 has 14 residues. V lost 5 bases and J 3 bases, leaving 14 bases between the germline ends. DNA for the CDR3: TGTGCCAGCAGTCCCGGGACGCGAGGCTACGAGCAGTACTTC. It is translated as CASSPGTRGYEQYF.

V and J are TRBV27 and TRBJ2-1; no clear D. The CDR3 covers 13 residues. Germline values: CDR1 MNHEY, CDR2 SMNVEV (reference sequence). V was shortened by 4 bases and J by 3 bases, with 7 bases between the two germline ends. CDR3 residues: CASSSDHYNEQFF. CDR3 DNA sequence: TGTGCCAGCAGTTCGGACCACTACAATGAGCAGTTCTTC.

The V gene is TRBV28, the J gene TRBJ2-7; TRBD1 matches 7 bases. The ends lost 7 bases at V and 2 bases at J; junction bases unmatched: 11. The V gene's germline CDR1 is MDHEN and CDR2 SYDVKM. The CDR3 consists of 15 residues. The CDR3: CASNFRQGVTYEQYF. In nucleotides, the CDR3 is TGTGCCAGCAACTTCCGACAGGGCGTTACCTACGAGCAGTACTTC.

This chain connects TRBV27 to TRBJ2-7, with TRBD1 as a possible D gene (6 bases). The CDR3 sequence is 14 residues long. Germline V gene data show CDR1 as MNHEY and CDR2 as SMNVEV (reference sequence). Deletions cut 2 bases from V and 0 bases from J, with 8 bases between. CDR3 nucleotides: TGTGCCAGCAGTTTAATCAGGGGCTCCTACGAGCAGTACTTC. Its protein product is CASSLIRGSYEQYF.

This chain joins TRBV28 and TRBJ2-5; possibly TRBD1 or TRBD2 for D (6 bases each). Germline CDR1 and CDR2: MDHEN and SYDVKM. The CDR3 contains 16 residues. Trimming removed 1 base at V and 2 bases at J, with 14 bases between. The CDR3 loop reads CASSLLWGAEQETQYF. Here the CDR3 DNA reads TGTGCCAGCAGTTTATTGTGGGGGGCTGAACAAGAGACCCAGTACTTC.

This rearrangement joins TRBV5-4 to TRBJ2-7; TRBD2 agrees at 7 bases. Germline CDR1 is SGHNT and CDR2 is YYREEE (reference sequence). Unmatched junction bases numbered 8, after V lost 5 bases and J lost 0 bases. This CDR3 contains 15 residues. CDR3 DNA: TGTGCCAGCAGTGGGAGGGGCCTAACCTCCTACGAGCAGTACTTC. Its translation is CASSGRGLTSYEQYF.

The chain is built from TRBV19 and TRBJ2-7, with D tentatively TRBD2 (6 bases). Trimming removed 5 bases at V and 4 bases at J, with 15 bases between. Per the germline V gene, CDR1 is LNHDA and CDR2 is SQIVND (reference sequence). The length of the CDR3 is 14 residues. The CDR3 DNA reads as TGTGCCAGTAGTTCTCTGGGGGGATCTTACGAGCAGTACTTC. Its translation: CASSSLGGSYEQYF.

The V call is TRBV30, the J call TRBJ1-1; D possibly corresponds to TRBD1 (6 bases). Germline CDR1 GTSNPN, CDR2 SVGIG (reference sequence). The CDR3 is made up of 13 amino acids. V gave up 4 bases and J gave up 0 bases, with 9 bases separating them. As DNA, the CDR3 is TGTGCCTGGAACACAGGGATGAACACTGAAGCTTTCTTT. Translated: CAWNTGMNTEAFF.

V is TRBV6-6 and J is TRBJ2-7; the D is unclear. With 5 bases removed from V and 1 base from J, the gap between germline ends came to 12 bases. This CDR3 is 14 amino acids long. Per germline, CDR1 MNHNY and CDR2 SVGAGI (reference sequence). CDR3 sequence reads: CASSPSGRSYEQYF. In DNA, the CDR3 is TGTGCCAGCAGTCCCTCGGGCAGATCCTACGAGCAGTACTTC.

J is TRBJ2-3 and V is TRBV7-6, with 10 bases aligning to TRBD2. The CDR3 spans 15 residues. Looked up from germline, CDR1 is SGHVS and CDR2 is FNYEAQ. V trimming: 5 bases; J trimming: 5 bases; junction bases outside the gene matches: 7. The CDR3 coding sequence is TGTGCCAGCAGCCGCCTAGCGGGAGTTGGAGATACGCAGTATTTT. This encodes CASSRLAGVGDTQYF.

This chain links TRBV11-3 with TRBJ2-7; D possibly corresponds to TRBD1 (5 bases). V lost 1 base, J lost 3 bases, and 7 bases lay in between. Germline V CDR1 and CDR2: SGHNT, YENEEA. This CDR3 has 13 residues. CDR3 in amino acids: CASSLGRDYEQYF. For the CDR3, the DNA is TGTGCCAGCAGCTTAGGCAGGGACTACGAGCAGTACTTC.

The V and J genes are TRBV7-6 and TRBJ2-7; the D call may be TRBD1 or TRBD2 (5 bases each). Germline-derived CDR1 and CDR2 are SGHVS and FNYEAQ. This CDR3 has 15 amino acids. V lost 5 bases, J lost 1 base, and 15 bases lay in between. In DNA form, the CDR3 reads TGTGCCAGCAGCAACCGGGACGCATCTTCCTACGAGCAGTACTTC. Encoded protein: CASSNRDASSYEQYF.

This chain uses TRBV19 with TRBJ2-7; possible D gene TRBD1, 7 bases. CDR1 and CDR2 (germline): LNHDA, SQIVND (reference sequence). There are 14 residues in the CDR3. Trimming stripped 1 base from V and 6 bases from J, with 13 bases between. The CDR3 DNA reads as TGTGCCAGTAGTATAGGGCAGGGGGGTCGCGAGCAGTACTTC. It yields the protein CASSIGQGGREQYF.

This clone occurred once. CDR3 in amino acids: CASRGPWDNNEQFF. The CDR3 DNA is TGTGCCAGCAGGGGCCCGTGGGACAACAATGAGCAGTTCTTC. The chain has TRBV7-9 and TRBJ2-1, with D possibly matching TRBD1 (6 bases). Germline values: CDR1 SEHNR, CDR2 FQNEAQ (reference sequence). V lost 6 bases and J 5 bases, leaving 14 bases between the germline ends. The CDR3 runs to 14 residues.

V is TRBV27 and J is TRBJ1-1; a possible D gene is TRBD1 (6 bases). CDR1 is MNHEY, CDR2 SMNVEV, per germline (reference sequence). V shed 11 bases and J shed 5 bases, with 21 bases lying between them. The CDR3 is made up of 14 amino acids. The CDR3 sequence: CASGGPHGGTEAFF. The CDR3 nucleotides read TGTGCCTCGGGGGGCCCGCATGGGGGGACTGAAGCTTTCTTT.

The chain has TRBV5-1 and TRBJ2-1; 8 nucleotides line up with TRBD2. This CDR3 is built from 18 residues. Looked up from germline, CDR1 is SGHRS and CDR2 is YFSETQ. V gave up 7 bases and J gave up 0 bases; unmatched junction bases: 15. The CDR3 DNA reads as TGCGCCAGCTTCCAAGGCGAGCGGGAGCTCTTCTCCTACAATGAGCAGTTCTTC. Amino acids: CASFQGERELFSYNEQFF.